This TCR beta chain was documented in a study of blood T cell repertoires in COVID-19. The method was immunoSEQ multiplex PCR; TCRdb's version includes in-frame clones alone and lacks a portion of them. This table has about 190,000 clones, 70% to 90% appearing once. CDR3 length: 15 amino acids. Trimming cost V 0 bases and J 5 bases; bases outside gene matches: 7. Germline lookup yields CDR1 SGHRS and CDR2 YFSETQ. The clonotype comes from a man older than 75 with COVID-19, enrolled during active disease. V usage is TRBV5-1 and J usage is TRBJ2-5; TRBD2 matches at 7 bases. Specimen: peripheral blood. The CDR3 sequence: CASSLAAGADETQYF. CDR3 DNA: TGCGCCAGCAGCTTGGCCGCGGGAGCCGACGAGACCCAGTACTTC. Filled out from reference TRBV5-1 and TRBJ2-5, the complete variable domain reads KAGVTQTPRYLIKTRGQQVTLSCSPISGHRSVSWYQQTPGQGLQFLFEYFSETQRNKGNFPGRFSGRQFSNSRSEMNVSTLELGDSALYLCASSLAAGADETQYFGPGTRLLVL.